The clone carrying this T cell receptor beta chain was counted a few times. Its antigen is undetermined. The germline V and J ends were trimmed by 7 bases and 5 bases, with 21 bases remaining between them. CDR1 and CDR2 (germline): DFQATT, SNEGSKA (reference sequence). The CDR3 is 15 amino acids. The sample belongs to a study of T cell repertoires in cytomegalovirus infection. The wider study: A matching HLA type, together with CMV infection, was signaled by public TCR beta signatures. Regarding the study as a whole: Ex vivo, HLA-C-restricted CMV-specific TCR beta clonotypes prevailed over the rest of the response.

TCRdb re-analysed the reads in MiXCR, keeping a single row per CDR3 protein. The sample contains hundreds of thousands of distinct CDR3 sequences, around 9.6% of which appear only once. The TCR comes from a human donor in good health (CMV status not recorded). Some clones in this sample may be carry-over from other donors' samples. The chain combines TRBV20-1 with TRBJ2-1, with D perhaps TRBD2 (6 bases). Sequencing was done on a sample of PBMCs. CDR3 sequence reads: CSGTFGGGFDNEQFF. The CDR3 bases are TGCAGTGGGACCTTTGGAGGAGGGTTTGACAATGAGCAGTTCTTC.